The source of this T cell receptor beta chain is a study of cytomegalovirus exposure and HLA in healthy donors. The CDR3 has 16 amino acids. CDR1 is MGHRA, CDR2 YSYEKL, per germline. With 1 base clipped from V and 4 bases from J, the junction kept 7 bases outside the gene matches. Vbeta (60) and Jbeta (13) primers were used in the PCR. In the original workflow: It was a later analysis that counted 79 million or so unique TCR beta chains, of which around 11 million were shared. TCRdb's copy holds only in-frame clones and misses some; the assay was immunoSEQ multiplex PCR. For V, J and clone size, that table is used; D and trimming come from the DNA. The data show under 200,000 clones, 75% to 90% seen once.

What was sequenced was PBMCs. The sequence came from a woman younger than 30 in good health and CMV-seronegative. The chain combines TRBV4-1 with TRBJ2-4; 7 bases match TRBD1. The CDR3 here is CASSQGRRDSKNIQYF. The CDR3 coding sequence is TGCGCCAGCAGCCAAGGACGCCGGGACAGTAAAAACATTCAGTACTTC.